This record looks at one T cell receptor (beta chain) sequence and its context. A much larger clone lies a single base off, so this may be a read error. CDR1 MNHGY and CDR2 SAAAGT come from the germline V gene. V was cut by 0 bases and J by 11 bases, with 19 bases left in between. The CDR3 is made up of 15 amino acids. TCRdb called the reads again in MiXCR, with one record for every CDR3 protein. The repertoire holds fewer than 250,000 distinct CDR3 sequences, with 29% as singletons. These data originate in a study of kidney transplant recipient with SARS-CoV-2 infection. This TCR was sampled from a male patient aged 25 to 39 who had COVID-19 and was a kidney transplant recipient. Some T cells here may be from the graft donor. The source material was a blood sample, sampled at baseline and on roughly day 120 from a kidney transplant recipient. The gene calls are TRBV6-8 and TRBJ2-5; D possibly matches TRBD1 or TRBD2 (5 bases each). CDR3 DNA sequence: TGTGCCAGCAGTTACTCGCGAGGACTGGGGCGCGTGCAGTACTTC. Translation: CASSYSRGLGRVQYF.